This T cell receptor beta chain was retrieved from a study of blood T cell repertoires in COVID-19. The CDR3 covers 15 residues. CDR1 and CDR2 (germline): KGHSH, LQKENI. V was shortened by 0 bases and J by 9 bases, with 15 bases between the two germline ends. Libraries were prepared by immunoSEQ multiplex PCR; TCRdb keeps only in-frame clonotypes and omits some of them. The profile shows 270,000 or so clones, around nine tenths of them singletons. The sample taken for sequencing was peripheral blood. The chain carries TRBV18 and TRBJ1-3, with D unresolved. This TCR was recovered from a man aged 35-49 years with active or convalescent COVID-19. The CDR3 reads CASSPPLAGDGTIYF. As DNA, the CDR3 is TGTGCCAGCTCACCACCGTTAGCCGGGGATGGCACCATATATTTT.